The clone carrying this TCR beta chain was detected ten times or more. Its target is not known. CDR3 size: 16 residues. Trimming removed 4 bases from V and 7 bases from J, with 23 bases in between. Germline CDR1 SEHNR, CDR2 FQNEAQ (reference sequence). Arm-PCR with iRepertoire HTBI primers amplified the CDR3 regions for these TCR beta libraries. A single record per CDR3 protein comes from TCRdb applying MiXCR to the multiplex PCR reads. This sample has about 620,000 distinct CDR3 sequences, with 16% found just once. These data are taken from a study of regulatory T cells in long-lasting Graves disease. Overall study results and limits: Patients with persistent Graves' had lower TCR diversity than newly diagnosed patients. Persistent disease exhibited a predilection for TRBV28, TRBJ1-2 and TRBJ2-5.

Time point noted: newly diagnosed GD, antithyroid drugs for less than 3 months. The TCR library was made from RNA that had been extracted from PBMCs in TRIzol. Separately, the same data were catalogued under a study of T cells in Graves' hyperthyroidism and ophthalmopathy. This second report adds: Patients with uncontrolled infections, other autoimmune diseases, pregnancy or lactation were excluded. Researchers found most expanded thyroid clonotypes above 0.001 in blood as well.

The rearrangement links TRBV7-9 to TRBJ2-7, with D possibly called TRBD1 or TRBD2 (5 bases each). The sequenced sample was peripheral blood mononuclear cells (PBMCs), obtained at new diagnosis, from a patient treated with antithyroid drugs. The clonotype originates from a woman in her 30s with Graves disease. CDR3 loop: CASSSTYGTTLGEQYF. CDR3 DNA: TGTGCCAGCAGCTCGACCTACGGGACCACCTTAGGGGAGCAGTACTTC.